Described below is a single TCR beta chain sequence and its context. Its antigen is currently not known. The input lacks base qualities; no much larger clone sits a single base away. The library was generated by 5' RACE. Data came from an Illumina HiSeq 2500. A second 7 to 11 cycle PCR used a sample-barcoded 5' primer and a J-beta primer mix. Each TCR beta cDNA molecule received a unique molecular identifier from a template-switch 5' adaptor carrying 12 random nucleotides. Each sample yielded at least 2.5 million CDR3-containing paired-end reads. All of the RNA was converted into first-strand cDNA using the Mint cDNA synthesis kit, with a TRBC-specific oligonucleotide serving as the primer. All cDNA was treated with uracil-DNA glycosylase and then went through a first 18-cycle PCR with the universal primers M1SS and BC2_uni_R. The authors processed their data as follows. For normalization, 1 million high-quality reads were randomly selected from each sample, with every read carrying a distinct molecular identifier. Instead of being binned into consensus sequences, reads that shared molecular identifiers were thrown out. MiTCR, set to a Q25 quality threshold and the strictest error-elimination algorithm, was used for CDR3 identification, clonotype clustering and error correction. Lower-bound total TCR beta diversity was estimated with a nonparametric unseen species model using Euler transformation. TCRdb redid the processing of the public reads, applying fastp at Q25 and MiXCR, and retained in-frame beta chains. For every CDR3 protein sequence, its rows merge into one entry that carries the most common genes and DNA. The V and J calls shown here were made by TCRdb, not taken from the authors' results. Across this sample there are hundreds of thousands of distinct CDR3 sequences, with roughly 20% seen only once. The ten largest account for about 3.6% of the sample.

This specimen comes from a study of blood T cells in healthy people across ages (dated by TCRdb to about 2015). Regarding the complete study: Template switching captured roughly one uniquely barcoded TCR beta cDNA molecule per two T cells in model experiments. Using the same blood draw, the study looked at two additional independent replicas of 1 million unique cDNA reads for two donors, one aged 18 to 30 and the other aged 80 or older. Donors were grouped into four age groups: young (average about 15 years), middle-aged (roughly 40), aged (62) and long-lived (82). Age-related changes in TCR beta repertoire diversity were measured in the study by deep sequencing normalized with unique cDNA molecular identifiers. To avoid experimental bias, donors of different ages were spread randomly across the sequencing lanes. Study-wide conclusions, independent of this receptor: Bulk unsorted PBMC profiling prevented conclusive comparison of naive and antigen-experienced compartments. Compared with the aged group, the long-lived group had more naive CD4+ T cells, fewer expanded clones and increased TCR diversity, a pattern suggesting age selection. Because donor CMV infection status was unknown, age-related changes in expanded clonotypes were potentially confounded. Observed TCR beta diversity per million T cells fell roughly linearly with age, and a significant reduction was already apparent by age about 43. Estimates of total diversity based on one million sequenced T cells were considered lower bounds and underestimates. Observed TCR beta diversity correlated strongly with the percentage of naive T cells measured by flow cytometry.

Donors were about 36 systemically healthy Caucasian individuals from Russia aged 6 to 90 years. Roughly 10 milliliters of peripheral blood were drawn from each donor into EDTA-treated Vacutainer tubes. Ficoll-Paque density-gradient centrifugation was used to isolate PBMCs, with at least 6.5 million per sample. Total RNA, at least 5 micrograms per sample, was extracted from PBMCs with Trizol reagent. Naive CD45RAhigh/CD27high T cell percentages were measured by flow cytometry on a PBMC aliquot from every donor. Spanning cysteine to phenylalanine, the CDR3 consists of 14 amino acids. The retained sequence is limited to the CDR3, 42 bases, with the frame set at the first base. V gives up 6 bases and J gives up 2 bases, and the segment between their germline ends measures 10 bases.

This receptor was taken from a man in his 70s in good health. Source material: blood. The V and J segments used are TRBV12-3 or TRBV12-4 and TRBJ2-2; the D gene remains uncertain. The DNA is as follows: TGTGCCAGCAGCCCTCTCTCCAACACCGGGGAGCTGTTTTTT. It specifies CASSPLSNTGELFF.